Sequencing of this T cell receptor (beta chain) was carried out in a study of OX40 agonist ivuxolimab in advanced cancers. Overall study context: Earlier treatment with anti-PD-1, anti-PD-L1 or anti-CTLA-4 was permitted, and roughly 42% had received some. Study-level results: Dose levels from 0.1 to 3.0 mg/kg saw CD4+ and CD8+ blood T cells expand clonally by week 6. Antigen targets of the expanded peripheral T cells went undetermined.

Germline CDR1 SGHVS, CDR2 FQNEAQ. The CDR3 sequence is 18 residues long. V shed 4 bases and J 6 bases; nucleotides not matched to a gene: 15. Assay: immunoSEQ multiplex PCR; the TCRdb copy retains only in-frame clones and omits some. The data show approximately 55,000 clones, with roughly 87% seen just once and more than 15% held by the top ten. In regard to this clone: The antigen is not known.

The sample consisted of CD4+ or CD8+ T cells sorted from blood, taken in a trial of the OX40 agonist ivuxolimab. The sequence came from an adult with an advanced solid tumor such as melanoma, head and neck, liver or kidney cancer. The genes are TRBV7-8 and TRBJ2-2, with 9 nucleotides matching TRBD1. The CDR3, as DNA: TGTGCCAGCAGCTCCAACCCCGGGACAGGGAAGTTGTCCGGGGAGCTGTTTTTT. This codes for CASSSNPGTGKLSGELFF.